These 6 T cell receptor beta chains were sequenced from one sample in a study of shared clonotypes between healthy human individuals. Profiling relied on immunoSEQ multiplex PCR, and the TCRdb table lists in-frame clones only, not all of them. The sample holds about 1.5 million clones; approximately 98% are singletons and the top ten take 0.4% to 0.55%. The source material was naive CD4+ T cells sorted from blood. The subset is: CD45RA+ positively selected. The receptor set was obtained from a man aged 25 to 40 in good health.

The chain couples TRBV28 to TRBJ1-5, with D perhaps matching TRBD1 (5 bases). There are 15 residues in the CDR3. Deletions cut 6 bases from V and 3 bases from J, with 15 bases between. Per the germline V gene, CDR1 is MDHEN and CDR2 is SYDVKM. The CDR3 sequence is CASSSARDVNQPQHF. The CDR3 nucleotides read TGTGCCAGCAGCTCCGCCAGGGATGTCAATCAGCCCCAGCATTTT.

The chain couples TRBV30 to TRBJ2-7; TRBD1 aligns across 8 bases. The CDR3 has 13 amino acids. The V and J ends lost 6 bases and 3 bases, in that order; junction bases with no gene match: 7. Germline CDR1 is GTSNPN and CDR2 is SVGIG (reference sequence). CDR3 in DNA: TGTGCCTGTCAGACAGGGGACAACTACGAGCAGTACTTC. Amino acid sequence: CACQTGDNYEQYF.

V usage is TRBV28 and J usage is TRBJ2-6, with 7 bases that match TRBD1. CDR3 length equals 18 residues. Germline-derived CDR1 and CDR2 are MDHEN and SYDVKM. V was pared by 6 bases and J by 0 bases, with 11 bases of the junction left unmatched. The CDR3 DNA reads TGTGCCAGCAGGGTGGGCCAGGGGGTTATCTCTGGGGCCAACGTCCTGACTTTC. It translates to CASRVGQGVISGANVLTF. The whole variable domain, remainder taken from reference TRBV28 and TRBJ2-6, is DVKVTQSSRYLVKRTGEKVFLECVQDMDHENMFWYRQDPGLGLRLIYFSYDVKMKEKGDIPEGYSVSREKKERFSLILESASTNQTSMYLCASRVGQGVISGANVLTFGAGSRLTVL.

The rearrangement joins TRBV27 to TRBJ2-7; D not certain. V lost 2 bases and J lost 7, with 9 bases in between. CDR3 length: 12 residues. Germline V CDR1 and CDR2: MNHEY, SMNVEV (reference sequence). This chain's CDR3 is CASSLTQGEQYF. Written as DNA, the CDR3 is TGTGCCAGCAGTTTAACCCAAGGGGAGCAGTACTTC.

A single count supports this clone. The CDR3 protein is CASSAGHPGGLTGELFF. CDR3 DNA: TGCGCCAGCAGCGCGGGTCATCCAGGAGGGCTAACCGGGGAGCTGTTTTTT. The genes are TRBV5-1 and TRBJ2-2; TRBD2 might be the D (6 bases). V was trimmed by 4 bases and J by 5 bases, leaving 21 bases between them. The length of the CDR3 is 17 residues. Per the germline V gene, CDR1 is SGHRS and CDR2 is YFSETQ. Using reference TRBV5-1 and TRBJ2-2 for the parts outside the CDR3, the full variable domain is KAGVTQTPRYLIKTRGQQVTLSCSPISGHRSVSWYQQTPGQGLQFLFEYFSETQRNKGNFPGRFSGRQFSNSRSEMNVSTLELGDSALYLCASSAGHPGGLTGELFFGEGSRLTVL.

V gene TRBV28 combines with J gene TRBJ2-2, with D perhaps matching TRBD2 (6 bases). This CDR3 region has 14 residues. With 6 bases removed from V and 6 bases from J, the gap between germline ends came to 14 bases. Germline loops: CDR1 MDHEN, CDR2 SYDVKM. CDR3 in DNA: TGTGCCAGCAGCGGCGGGATGTCGGCCGGGGAGCTGTTTTTT. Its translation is CASSGGMSAGELFF. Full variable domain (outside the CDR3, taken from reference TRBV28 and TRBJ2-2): DVKVTQSSRYLVKRTGEKVFLECVQDMDHENMFWYRQDPGLGLRLIYFSYDVKMKEKGDIPEGYSVSREKKERFSLILESASTNQTSMYLCASSGGMSAGELFFGEGSRLTVL.